The present T cell receptor beta chain was sequenced within a study of blood T cell repertoires in COVID-19. For the study at large: COVID-19 samples, acute and convalescent, were from the United States, Italy and Spain.

Trimming shortened V by 4 bases and J by 2 bases, and 15 bases separated the two germline ends. CDR1 and CDR2 from the germline V gene are LNHDA and SQIVND (reference sequence). The CDR3 extends over 15 amino acids. The participants were between about 18 and 89 years old and came from some 25 US areas. In the authors' methods: Estimates of nucleated cell counts were drawn from the amplification of reference gene primers. TCRdb keeps only in-frame clones here, not all; method: immunoSEQ multiplex PCR. V and J calls and clone size are copied from that table; D and trimming were computed from the DNA. The sample has about 180,000 clones; 85% to 90% are singletons.

The chain employs TRBV19 and TRBJ2-7, with unresolved D. This TCR derives from a woman in her forties with acute COVID-19. The specimen sequenced was PBMCs or T cells enriched from blood (not recorded which). Here the CDR3 reads CASSTPERGAYEQYF. In nucleotides, the CDR3 is TGTGCCAGTAGTACACCGGAGCGAGGAGCCTACGAGCAGTACTTC.